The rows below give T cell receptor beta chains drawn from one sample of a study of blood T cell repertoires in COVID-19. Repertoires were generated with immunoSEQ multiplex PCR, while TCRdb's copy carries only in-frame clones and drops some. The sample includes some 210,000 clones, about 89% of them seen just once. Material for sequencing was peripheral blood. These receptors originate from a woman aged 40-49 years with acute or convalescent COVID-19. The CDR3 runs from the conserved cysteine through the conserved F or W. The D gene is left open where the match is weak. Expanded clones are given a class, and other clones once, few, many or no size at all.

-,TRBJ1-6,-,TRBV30,CAWSAPTARLSSPLHF,TGTGCCTGGAGCGCCCCAACGGCGCGGTTATCTTCACCCCTCCACTTT
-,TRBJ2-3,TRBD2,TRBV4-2,CASSQFASGESTDTQYF,TGTGCCAGCAGCCAATTTGCTAGCGGGGAGAGCACAGATACGCAGTATTTT
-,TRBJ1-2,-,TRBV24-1,CATSDSLPALTEANYGYTF,TGTGCCACCAGTGATTCTCTCCCGGCACTTACAGAAGCTAACTATGGCTACACCTTC
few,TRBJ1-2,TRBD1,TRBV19,CASSIDRQGANYGYTF,TGTGCCAGTAGTATAGATCGGCAGGGGGCGAACTATGGCTACACCTTC
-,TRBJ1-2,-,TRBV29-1,CSVEDGQLYGYTF,TGCAGCGTTGAAGATGGGCAGCTCTATGGCTACACCTTC
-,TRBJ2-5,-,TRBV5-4,CATNLGNEETQYF,TGTGCCACCAACCTAGGTAATGAAGAGACCCAGTACTTC
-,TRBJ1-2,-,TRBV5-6,CASSLGRAYGYTF,TGTGCCAGCAGCTTGGGGAGAGCCTATGGCTACACCTTC
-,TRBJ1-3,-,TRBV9,CASSDPSRSSGNTIYF,TGTGCCAGCAGCGACCCCTCTCGGAGCTCTGGAAACACCATATATTTT
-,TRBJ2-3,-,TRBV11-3,CASSLTGTDTQYF,TGTGCCAGCAGCTTAACTGGCACAGATACGCAGTATTTT
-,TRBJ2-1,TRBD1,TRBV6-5,CASSSRQGVSYNEQFF,TGTGCCAGCAGTTCACGACAGGGGGTTTCCTACAATGAGCAGTTCTTC
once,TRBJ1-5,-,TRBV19,CASIVNQGSQPQHF,TGTGCCAGTATTGTAAATCAGGGCAGTCAGCCCCAGCATTTT
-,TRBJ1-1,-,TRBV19,CASSAQLNTEAFF,TGTGCCAGTAGTGCACAGTTGAACACTGAAGCTTTCTTT
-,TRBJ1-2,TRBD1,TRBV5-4,CASSLPQGAYGYTF,TGTGCCAGCAGCTTACCACAGGGGGCCTATGGCTACACCTTC
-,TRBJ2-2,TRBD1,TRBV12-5,CASGLVRDRVFGDTGELFF,TGTGCTAGTGGTTTGGTACGGGACAGGGTTTTTGGAGACACCGGGGAGCTGTTTTTT
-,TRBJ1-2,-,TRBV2,CASSEGRNYYGYTF,TGTGCCAGCAGTGAAGGCAGGAACTACTATGGCTACACCTTC
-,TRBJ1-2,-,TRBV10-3,CAISESSGLVYGYTF,TGTGCCATCAGTGAGTCGTCAGGGCTGGTCTATGGCTACACCTTC
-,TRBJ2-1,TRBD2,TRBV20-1,CSASRGVTNEQFF,TGCAGTGCTAGTCGGGGGGTAACTAATGAGCAGTTCTTC
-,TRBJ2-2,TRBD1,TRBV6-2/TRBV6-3,CASSRTRQGSGELFF,TGTGCCAGCAGCAGAACCCGACAGGGGTCCGGGGAGCTGTTTTTT
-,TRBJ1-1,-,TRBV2,CASSGTDNTEAFF,TGTGCCAGCAGCGGCACAGACAACACTGAAGCTTTCTTT
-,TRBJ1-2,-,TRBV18,CASSPPTGVFYGYTF,TGTGCCAGCTCACCACCGACCGGGGTTTTTTATGGCTACACCTTC
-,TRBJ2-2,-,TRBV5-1,CASSLRGQGTTTGELFF,TGCGCCAGCAGCTTGAGGGGACAAGGAACAACCACCGGGGAGCTGTTTTTT
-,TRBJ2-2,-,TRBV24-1,CATSDFAGSRTAGELFF,TGTGCCACCAGTGATTTCGCGGGGAGCAGGACTGCCGGGGAGCTGTTTTTT
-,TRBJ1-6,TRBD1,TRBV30,CARSARQGLGSPLHF,TGTGCCCGGAGTGCAAGACAGGGTTTGGGCTCACCCCTCCACTTT
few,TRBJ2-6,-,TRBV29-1,CSVDSSGANVLTF,TGCAGCGTTGACAGCTCTGGGGCCAACGTCCTGACTTTC
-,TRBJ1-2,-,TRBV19,CASSTGGPEGVYYGYTF,TGTGCCAGTAGTACGGGAGGACCCGAAGGGGTTTACTATGGCTACACCTTC
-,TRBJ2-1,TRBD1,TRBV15,CATSRDRGTGAYNEQFF,TGTGCCACCAGCAGAGATAGGGGGACAGGGGCTTACAATGAGCAGTTCTTC
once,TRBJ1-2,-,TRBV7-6,CASSLDGEIYTF,TGTGCCAGCAGCTTAGATGGGGAGATCTACACCTTC
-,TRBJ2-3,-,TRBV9,CASSVGTGFITDTQYF,TGTGCCAGCAGCGTAGGTACAGGGTTTATCACAGATACGCAGTATTTT
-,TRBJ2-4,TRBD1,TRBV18,CASSPSDRVNIQYF,TGTGCCAGCTCACCCTCTGACAGGGTCAACATTCAGTACTTC
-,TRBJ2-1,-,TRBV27,CASSLGGALLNEQFF,TGTGCCAGCAGTTTAGGTGGGGCCCTCCTCAATGAGCAGTTCTTC
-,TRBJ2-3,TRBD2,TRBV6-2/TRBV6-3,CASSSSSGGSTDTQYF,TGTGCCAGCAGCTCCTCCTCGGGGGGTAGCACAGATACGCAGTATTTT
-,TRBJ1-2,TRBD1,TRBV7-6,CASSSRPSGTGNNYGYTF,TGTGCCAGCAGCTCCCGCCCCTCCGGGACAGGGAATAACTATGGCTACACCTTC
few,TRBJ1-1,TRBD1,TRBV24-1,CATSDGQGANTEAFF,TGTGCCACCAGTGATGGACAGGGGGCAAACACTGAAGCTTTCTTT
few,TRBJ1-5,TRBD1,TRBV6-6,CASSHKGTAFNQPQHF,TGTGCCAGCAGTCATAAAGGGACAGCCTTCAATCAGCCCCAGCATTTT
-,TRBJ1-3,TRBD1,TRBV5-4,CASSPSGQGGSGNTIYF,TGTGCCAGCAGCCCATCGGGGCAGGGGGGCTCTGGAAACACCATATATTTT
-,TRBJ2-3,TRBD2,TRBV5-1,CASRSGGATDTQYF,TGCGCCAGCAGGAGCGGGGGGGCCACAGATACGCAGTATTTT
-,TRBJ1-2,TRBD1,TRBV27,CASSRTPGQFYGYTF,TGTGCCAGCAGTCGAACACCGGGACAGTTCTATGGCTACACCTTC
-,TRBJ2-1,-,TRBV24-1,CATSDPSIRVSYNEQFF,TGTGCCACCAGTGACCCCAGTATCCGGGTGTCCTACAATGAGCAGTTCTTC
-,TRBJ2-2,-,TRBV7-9,CASSLVMPRNTGELFF,TGTGCCAGCAGCTTAGTGATGCCTAGGAACACCGGGGAGCTGTTTTTT
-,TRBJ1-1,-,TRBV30,CAWRISGMTEAFF,TGTGCCTGGAGGATCTCAGGGATGACTGAAGCTTTCTTT
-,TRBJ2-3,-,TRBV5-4,CASSLEATPPRHTQYF,TGTGCCAGCAGCTTGGAGGCAACTCCCCCGCGGCATACGCAGTATTTT
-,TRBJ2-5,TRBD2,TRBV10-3,CAISERTRRETQYF,TGTGCCATCAGTGAGCGGACTAGAAGGGAGACCCAGTACTTC
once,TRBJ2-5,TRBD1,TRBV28,CASTRWGTETETQYF,TGTGCCAGCACTCGGTGGGGGACAGAAACCGAGACCCAGTACTTC
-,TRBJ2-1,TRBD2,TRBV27,CASSFPGLAGNEQFF,TGTGCCAGCAGTTTTCCGGGACTAGCTGGGAATGAGCAGTTCTTC
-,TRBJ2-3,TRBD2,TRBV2,CASSVLAGSTQYF,TGTGCCAGCAGTGTACTAGCGGGGAGTACGCAGTATTTT
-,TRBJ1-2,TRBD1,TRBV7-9,CASSFVGGTGAYGYTF,TGTGCCAGCAGCTTCGTGGGCGGGACAGGGGCATATGGCTACACCTTC
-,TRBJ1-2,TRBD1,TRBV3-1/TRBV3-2,CASSPTRTGARYGYTF,TGTGCCAGCAGCCCGACAAGGACAGGGGCACGGTATGGCTACACCTTC
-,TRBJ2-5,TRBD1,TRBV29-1,CSVEAKGARETQYF,TGCAGCGTTGAAGCTAAGGGGGCTAGGGAGACCCAGTACTTC
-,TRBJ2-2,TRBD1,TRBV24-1,CATSASDRGRQSRGGELFF,TGTGCCACCAGTGCCTCGGACAGGGGCCGCCAAAGTCGGGGCGGGGAGCTGTTTTTT